This T cell receptor beta chain was sequenced for a study of shared clonotypes between healthy human individuals. Study summary: With ages of 18 to 49, the donors were two women and three men. CD4 naive and memory got three plates each, CD8 naive two, CD8 memory one. General observations from the study: Clonotype sharing among donors was expected to depend on sequencing depth.

Repertoires were generated with immunoSEQ multiplex PCR, while TCRdb's copy carries only in-frame clones and drops some. The repertoire includes 2.3 million or so clones, roughly 93% of them detected once, and approximately 0.4% sits in the top ten. The length of the CDR3 is 17 residues. V dropped 0 bases and J dropped 0 bases, with 12 bases sitting between them. Per germline, CDR1 MNHNS and CDR2 SASEGT. A word on this clone: Its target is not known.

Sequences were obtained from naive CD4+ T cells from PBMCs. Subset described: CD45RA+ positively selected. The receptor was derived from a man younger than 30 in good health. Some clones in this sample may be carry-over from other donors' samples. The chain links TRBV6-1 to TRBJ2-1; no firm D call. CDR3 nucleotides: TGTGCCAGCAGTGAAGCGGGGTCTGACCCCTCCTACAATGAGCAGTTCTTC. Translating gives CASSEAGSDPSYNEQFF.